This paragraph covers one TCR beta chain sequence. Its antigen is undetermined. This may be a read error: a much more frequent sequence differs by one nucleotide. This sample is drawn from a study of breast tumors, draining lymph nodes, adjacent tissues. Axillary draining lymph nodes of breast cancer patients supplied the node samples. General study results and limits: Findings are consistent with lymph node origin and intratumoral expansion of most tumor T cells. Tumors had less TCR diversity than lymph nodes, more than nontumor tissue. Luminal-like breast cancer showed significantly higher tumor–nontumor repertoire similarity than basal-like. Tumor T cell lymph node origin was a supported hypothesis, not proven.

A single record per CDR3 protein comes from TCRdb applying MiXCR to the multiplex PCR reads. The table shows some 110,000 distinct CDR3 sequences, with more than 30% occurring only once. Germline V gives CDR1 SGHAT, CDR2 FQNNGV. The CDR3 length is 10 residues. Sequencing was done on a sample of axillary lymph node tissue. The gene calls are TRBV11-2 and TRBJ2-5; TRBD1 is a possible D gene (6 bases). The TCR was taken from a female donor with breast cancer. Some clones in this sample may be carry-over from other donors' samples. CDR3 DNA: TGTGCCGTGGGGGCGGAGACCCGGTCCTTC. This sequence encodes CAVGAETRSF.